What follows are 20 T cell receptor beta chains derived from one specimen sequenced in a study of T cell repertoires and HLA-DP antigens. Using immunoSEQ multiplex PCR, the repertoire was profiled, and TCRdb retains in-frame clones only, with some absent. The sample shows 85,000 to 90,000 clones, about 89% of them seen only once. Their antigens are not known. The sequencing input was CD4+ T cells from PBMCs. All receptors come from a man aged 45-65 years in good health and CMV-seronegative.

The V call is TRBV9, the J call TRBJ2-7, with 8 bases identical to TRBD1. The germline CDR1 and CDR2 sequences are SGDLS and YYNGEE. The CDR3 covers 13 residues. V was pared by 1 base and J by 6 bases, with 3 bases of the junction left unmatched. The CDR3 DNA follows: TGTGCCAGCAGCGTATCCGACAGGGGCGAGCAGTACTTC. Translating it yields CASSVSDRGEQYF.

The chain couples TRBV19 to TRBJ2-1, with D unclear. The length of the CDR3 is 15 residues. Germline CDR1 is LNHDA and CDR2 is SQIVND (reference sequence). Trimming removed 7 bases from V and 8 bases from J, with 21 bases in between. This CDR3 is CASTSLGRVGDEQFF. DNA for the CDR3: TGTGCCAGTACCAGCCTAGGAAGGGTCGGCGATGAGCAGTTCTTC.

This sequence joins TRBV7-6 and TRBJ2-7; 9 bases are shared with TRBD2. Germline V CDR1 and CDR2: SGHVS, FNYEAQ. J lost 6 bases, V lost 5 bases, and 14 bases had no gene match. The CDR3 loop spans 16 amino acids. The CDR3 sequence is CASSQFMDAGGTEQYF. The CDR3, as DNA: TGTGCCAGCAGCCAATTTATGGATGCGGGGGGGACCGAGCAGTACTTC.

The V and J genes are TRBV2 and TRBJ1-6; D not certain. V lost 6 bases, J lost 8 bases, and 14 bases lay in between. The length of the CDR3 is 14 residues. In germline, CDR1 is SNHLY, CDR2 FYNNEI. The CDR3 sequence is CASRLGQVDSPLHF. The CDR3 nucleotides are TGTGCCAGCAGACTCGGTCAGGTTGATTCACCCCTCCACTTT.

The chain recombines TRBV25-1 with TRBJ1-4; D uncertain. The CDR3 is 13 amino acids. V lost 6 bases, J lost 5 bases, and 10 bases lay in between. Germline V CDR1 and CDR2: MGHDK, SYGVNS. CDR3 protein: CASRGRQNEKLFF. CDR3 nucleotide sequence: TGTGCCAGCAGGGGCCGCCAAAATGAAAAACTGTTTTTT.

The chain has TRBV7-6 and TRBJ1-3; D remains ambiguous. Germline V gives CDR1 SGHVS, CDR2 FNYEAQ. V was clipped by 4 bases and J by 8 bases, with 12 bases between them. The CDR3 sequence is 13 residues long. The DNA for the CDR3 is TGTGCCAGCAGCTCGGGCCAAACAGACACCATATATTTT. Amino acid sequence: CASSSGQTDTIYF.

This clone was detected only a few times. The V call is TRBV2, the J call TRBJ2-1; D is unresolved. The CDR3 spans 13 residues. The V end was cut by 2 bases, the J end by 10 bases, with 12 bases between. Germline CDR1 and CDR2: SNHLY and FYNNEI. The CDR3 coding sequence is TGTGCCAGCAGTGAAAACCCGTGGGAAGAGCAGTTCTTC. Translation gives CASSENPWEEQFF.

This clone is a singleton in its sample. The chain is built from TRBV11-1 and TRBJ1-1; possibly TRBD1 for D (6 bases). CDR1 SGHAT and CDR2 FQDESV come from the germline V gene (reference sequence). This CDR3 comprises 16 residues. Trimming shortened V by 5 bases and J by 7 bases, and 23 bases separated the two germline ends. The CDR3 spells CASSPLGPAYRDEAFF. The CDR3 nucleotides read TGTGCCAGCAGCCCACTAGGACCCGCTTACAGGGATGAAGCTTTCTTT.

V is TRBV5-1 and J is TRBJ1-1, with D perhaps TRBD1 (5 bases). CDR3 length: 14 residues. Germline CDR1 is SGHRS and CDR2 is YFSETQ. The germline V and J ends were trimmed by 4 bases and 11 bases, with 21 bases remaining between them. The CDR3 nucleotides read TGCGCCAGCAGCAGCACCGACGGGGGGATGGGGGCTTTCTTT. Translation gives CASSSTDGGMGAFF.

This clone is a singleton in its sample. The V call is TRBV11-2, the J call TRBJ2-7; 7 nucleotides align to TRBD1. CDR3 length: 15 residues. Germline V gives CDR1 SGHAT, CDR2 FQNNGV. The V segment lost 6 bases and the J segment 0 bases; nucleotides outside the gene matches: 8. The CDR3 nucleotides read TGTGCCAGCAGGAAGCCGGGACAGTCCTCCTACGAGCAGTACTTC. This encodes CASRKPGQSSYEQYF.

The chain uses TRBV4-1 and TRBJ2-7; 10 nucleotides line up with TRBD2. The CDR3 extends over 16 amino acids. The germline gives CDR1 MGHRA, CDR2 YSYEKL. J gave up 5 bases and V 1 base, and 8 bases lay outside the gene matches. The CDR3 sequence is CASSQGLAGVKNEQYF. The CDR3 nucleotides read TGCGCCAGCAGCCAAGGGCTAGCGGGGGTTAAAAACGAGCAGTACTTC.

The V and J genes are TRBV12-5 and TRBJ2-7, with TRBD1 identical over 9 bases. This CDR3 is 17 amino acids long. With V trimmed by 3 bases and J by 3 bases, 12 bases remained unmatched. Germline CDR1 LGHNT, CDR2 FRNRAP. The CDR3 here is CASGLQHPGTGFYEQYF. For the CDR3, the DNA is TGTGCTAGTGGTTTACAACATCCCGGGACAGGGTTCTACGAGCAGTACTTC.

V usage is TRBV29-1 and J usage is TRBJ1-2, with 10 bases aligning to TRBD1. Germline values: CDR1 SQVTM, CDR2 ANQGSEA. The CDR3 is 13 amino acids. Unmatched junction bases numbered 4, after V lost 6 bases and J lost 3 bases. This CDR3 reads CSVGGQGDYGYTF. CDR3 nucleotides: TGCAGCGTGGGCGGACAGGGGGACTATGGCTACACCTTC.

This clone was observed a few times. This chain uses TRBV5-6 with TRBJ1-6, with D possibly TRBD1 on 5 matching bases. CDR1 SGHDT and CDR2 YYEEEE come from the germline V gene. The CDR3 sequence is 15 residues long. V was trimmed by 3 bases and J by 9 bases, leaving 16 bases between them. The CDR3 sequence is CASSSRDHKRSPLHF. The CDR3 DNA reads as TGTGCCAGCAGCTCCCGGGACCATAAACGTTCACCCCTCCACTTT.

This clone was recorded once. The chain combines TRBV10-3 with TRBJ2-1, with no clear D. The CDR3 consists of 12 residues. Per the germline V gene, CDR1 is ENHRY and CDR2 is SYGVKD. Trimming removed 3 bases at V and 10 bases at J, with 10 bases between. CDR3 DNA sequence: TGTGCCATCAGTGATTCCGGGTACGAGCAGTTCTTC. Protein product: CAISDSGYEQFF.

The chain has TRBV5-4 and TRBJ1-1; D might be TRBD1 (6 bases). This CDR3 is 15 amino acids long. With 0 bases removed from V and 0 bases from J, the gap between germline ends came to 9 bases. The germline gives CDR1 SGHNT, CDR2 YYREEE (reference sequence). The CDR3 region has the DNA TGTGCCAGCAGCTTGGGGGGGGACATGAACACTGAAGCTTTCTTT. As protein: CASSLGGDMNTEAFF.

This chain joins TRBV6-1 and TRBJ2-7; 9 nucleotides match TRBD1. The V segment lost 6 bases and the J segment 6 bases; nucleotides outside the gene matches: 9. This CDR3 spans 14 amino acids. Germline-derived CDR1 and CDR2 are MNHNS and SASEGT. This CDR3 reads CASRMGQGGSEQYF. CDR3 coding DNA: TGTGCCAGCAGAATGGGACAGGGCGGGAGCGAGCAGTACTTC.

V usage is TRBV7-8 and J usage is TRBJ2-7, with D maybe TRBD1 (5 bases). The germline V and J ends were trimmed by 5 bases and 1 base, with 15 bases remaining between them. The length of the CDR3 is 15 residues. The germline gives CDR1 SGHVS, CDR2 FQNEAQ. The CDR3 is CASSGKGQGSYEQYF. The DNA for the CDR3 is TGTGCCAGCAGCGGTAAGGGCCAGGGATCCTACGAGCAGTACTTC.

The chain carries TRBV10-3 and TRBJ2-1; D gene ambiguous. The germline CDR1 and CDR2 sequences are ENHRY and SYGVKD. This CDR3 has 12 residues. Trimming cost V 0 bases and J 8 bases, with 5 bases left between them. The CDR3, as DNA: TGTGCCATCAGTGAGTCCAGATATGAGCAGTTCTTC. Its translation: CAISESRYEQFF.

The V gene is TRBV6-6, the J gene TRBJ1-6; tentatively, D is TRBD1 (5 bases). The CDR3 consists of 14 residues. V was cut by 2 bases and J by 7 bases, with 9 bases left in between. Per germline, CDR1 MNHNY and CDR2 SVGAGI (reference sequence). Here the CDR3 DNA reads TGTGCCAGCAGTTACGTCGGGGACAATTCACCCCTCCACTTT. Protein product: CASSYVGDNSPLHF.